Listed below are T cell receptor beta chains from one sample, sequenced in a study of blood T cell repertoires in COVID-19. The protocol was immunoSEQ multiplex PCR, while the TCRdb copy is restricted to in-frame clones and leaves out a portion. The table includes roughly 150,000 clones, roughly 78% detected once. The sequenced sample consisted of peripheral blood. Receptors were obtained from a human donor with acute or convalescent COVID-19. The donor label of this sample is uncertain. Both conserved end residues are part of each CDR3. D genes are given only for firm matches. Not all rows give a size; the values are once, few, many and, for expanded clones, a class.

TRBJ2-7 - TRBD1 TRBV12-5 CASGLVQGRNGEQYF TGTGCTAGTGGTTTGGTACAGGGGCGCAACGGCGAGCAGTACTTC
TRBJ1-2 - TRBD1 TRBV5-4 CASSFRDRVYGYTF TGTGCCAGCAGCTTCCGGGACAGGGTCTATGGCTACACCTTC
TRBJ1-1 once TRBD1 TRBV18 CASSPQGARDTEAFF TGTGCCAGCTCACCACAGGGGGCTAGGGACACTGAAGCTTTCTTT
TRBJ2-5 - TRBD1 TRBV5-4 CASSAPGQQETQYF TGTGCCAGCAGCGCCCCGGGACAGCAAGAGACCCAGTACTTC
TRBJ2-1 - - TRBV2 CASNEVQTLYNEQFF TGTGCCAGCAATGAGGTACAGACACTCTACAATGAGCAGTTCTTC
TRBJ1-6 - TRBD1 TRBV30 CAWMGDRGDSPLHF TGTGCCTGGATGGGGGACAGGGGTGATTCACCCCTCCACTTT
TRBJ2-3 - - TRBV5-1 CASSRSSGTSTDTQYF TGCGCCAGCAGCCGTTCCAGCGGGACAAGCACAGATACGCAGTATTTT
TRBJ2-3 - TRBD1 TRBV5-1 CASSPGQGGDTQYF TGCGCCAGCAGCCCGGGACAGGGAGGAGATACGCAGTATTTT
TRBJ1-1 - - TRBV7-2 CASSGGAVWAFF TGTGCCAGCAGCGGTGGGGCGGTATGGGCTTTCTTT
TRBJ1-1 - TRBD1 TRBV18 CASSADRRNTEAFF TGTGCCAGCTCCGCGGACAGGAGGAACACTGAAGCTTTCTTT
TRBJ1-1 once - TRBV7-2 CASSFSRVNTEAFF TGTGCCAGCAGCTTTAGCAGAGTAAACACTGAAGCTTTCTTT
TRBJ2-2 - - TRBV3-1/TRBV3-2 CASSQDNSPLGGELFF TGTGCCAGCAGCCAAGATAACAGTCCTTTGGGCGGGGAGCTGTTTTTT
TRBJ2-5 - - TRBV30 CAWAGTRFRETQYF TGTGCCTGGGCGGGGACCAGGTTTAGAGAGACCCAGTACTTC
TRBJ1-1 - - TRBV12-3/TRBV12-4 CASSLIVNTEAFF TGTGCCAGCAGTTTAATAGTAAACACTGAAGCTTTCTTT
TRBJ1-5 - TRBD1 TRBV30 CAWGRTGGGQPQHF TGTGCCTGGGGGAGGACAGGGGGAGGGCAGCCCCAGCATTTT
TRBJ2-4 few - TRBV18 CASSRNRDNIQYF TGTGCCAGCTCACGCAACAGGGATAACATTCAGTACTTC
TRBJ2-3 - - TRBV7-3 CASSNRVGSTDTQYF TGTGCCAGCTCGAACAGGGTGGGGAGCACAGATACGCAGTATTTT
TRBJ1-2 - - TRBV6-5 CASTPQQGAGGYTF TGTGCCAGCACCCCTCAACAGGGAGCCGGGGGCTACACCTTC
TRBJ2-7 - - TRBV7-8 CASSLGRTYEQYF TGTGCCAGCAGCTTAGGGCGGACCTACGAGCAGTACTTC
TRBJ1-3 - - TRBV19 CASSRGQGNTIYF TGTGCCAGTAGCCGCGGACAGGGAAACACCATATATTTT
TRBJ1-2 - - TRBV29-1 CSAAAGVGYGYTF TGCAGCGCGGCCGCAGGGGTGGGGTATGGCTACACCTTC
TRBJ1-3 - - TRBV11-2 CASSLVGGGSSGNTIYF TGTGCCAGCAGCTTAGTGGGGGGGGGCTCCTCTGGAAACACCATATATTTT
TRBJ2-2 once TRBD1 TRBV5-1 CASSVPGQLTGELFF TGCGCCAGCAGCGTACCGGGACAGCTAACCGGGGAGCTGTTTTTT
TRBJ2-1 - - TRBV18 CASSPGRDNEQFF TGTGCCAGCTCACCAGGCAGGGACAATGAGCAGTTCTTC
TRBJ2-1 - TRBD2 TRBV5-1 CASSLSTSGINEQFF TGCGCCAGCAGCTTGAGCACTAGCGGGATCAATGAGCAGTTCTTC
TRBJ2-3 once - TRBV9 CASSVGQDTQYF TGTGCCAGCAGCGTAGGACAAGATACGCAGTATTTT